This T cell receptor beta chain originates from a study of T cell responses to AZD1222 COVID-19 vaccine. Whole-study results and caveats: Donor demographics were predominantly white British with a female majority; clonal diversity may be underestimated. An increase in Spike-specific TCR breadth and depth was observed after two AZD1222 doses.

This clone was counted once. Antigen specificity is unknown. V lost 6 bases to trimming and J lost 6 bases, with 15 bases between them. Germline V gene data show CDR1 as MNHEY and CDR2 as SVGAGI. The CDR3 is 14 amino acids. The data were produced by immunoSEQ multiplex PCR, yet TCRdb's version contains in-frame clones alone and is incomplete. The sample shows 100,000 to 150,000 clones, roughly 90% of them seen only once. The sequences come from peripheral blood, collected on day 0 of AZD1222 vaccination. The TCR comes from an adult in good health. This sequence joins TRBV6-5 and TRBJ2-1; maybe TRBD2 (5 bases). This CDR3 reads CASSPRRGSNEQFF. CDR3 sequence (DNA): TGTGCCAGCAGCCCCCGCCGGGGATCCAATGAGCAGTTCTTC.